This T cell receptor (beta chain) was profiled in a study of PD-1 and CTLA-4 blockade in melanoma. V was clipped by 5 bases and J by 5 bases, with 12 bases between them. The CDR3 covers 13 residues. Produced via immunoSEQ multiplex PCR; TCRdb's table is partial and in-frame only. Counted here are approximately 15,000 clones, 70% to 80% occurring once; the ten biggest clones make up less than 15%. The TCR originated in a human donor with melanoma. The chain uses TRBV12-3 or TRBV12-4 and TRBJ1-2; perhaps TRBD1 as D (5 bases). The sample here was CD8+ T cells from peripheral blood, taken from a patient given anti-PD-1 treatment. The CDR3 is CASSGDPWYGYTF. For the CDR3, the DNA is TGTGCCAGCAGTGGGGACCCCTGGTATGGCTACACCTTC.